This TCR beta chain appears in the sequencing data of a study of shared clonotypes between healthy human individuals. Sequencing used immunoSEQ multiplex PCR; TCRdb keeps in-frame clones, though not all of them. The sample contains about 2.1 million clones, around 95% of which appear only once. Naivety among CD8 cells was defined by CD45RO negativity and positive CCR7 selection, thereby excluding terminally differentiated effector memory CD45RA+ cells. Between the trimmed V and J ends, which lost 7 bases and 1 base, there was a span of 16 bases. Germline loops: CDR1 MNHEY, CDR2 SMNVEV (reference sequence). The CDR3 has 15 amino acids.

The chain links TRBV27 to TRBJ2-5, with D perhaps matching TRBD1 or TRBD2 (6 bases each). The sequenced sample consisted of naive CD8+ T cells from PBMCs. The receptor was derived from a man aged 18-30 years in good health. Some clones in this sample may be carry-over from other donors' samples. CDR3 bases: TGTGCCAGCACCCTATATCCGGGGGCCCAAGAGACCCAGTACTTC. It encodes CASTLYPGAQETQYF.